These T cell receptor beta chains were read from a single sample in a study of spatial heterogeneity in lung cancer. In TCRdb, the 5' RACE reads were re-called with MiXCR into one record per CDR3 protein. This table holds tens of thousands of distinct CDR3 sequences, roughly 12% found once. Material: PBMCs, obtained at surgery. The receptors stem from a male donor with early-stage non-small cell lung cancer. The CDR3 runs from the conserved cysteine through the conserved F or W.

J | V | CDR3
TRBJ2-2 | TRBV24-1 | CATSDRTLNTGELFF
TRBJ2-3 | TRBV11-3 | CASSLTYRGGHPDTQYF
TRBJ2-2 | TRBV7-2 | CASSLMASGNTGELFF
TRBJ1-5 | TRBV12-3/TRBV12-4 | CASSRDRVSNQPQHF
TRBJ2-1 | TRBV7-8 | CASSPVGGEQFF
TRBJ1-6 | TRBV7-8 | CASSLRNSPLHF
TRBJ1-2 | TRBV20-1 | CSARDRSSPGLPGYTF
TRBJ2-7 | TRBV20-1 | CSARDGGQPTYEQYF
TRBJ2-7 | TRBV29-1 | CSVNRDPYEQYF
TRBJ1-5 | TRBV27 | CASSFRGTQHF
TRBJ2-3 | TRBV2 | CASSGLPDTQYF
TRBJ1-1 | TRBV28 | CASNTPGTYNEAFF
TRBJ1-6 | TRBV7-9 | CASSLYGTAYNSPLHF
TRBJ1-1 | TRBV29-1 | CSVWRGEGDTEAFF
TRBJ1-1 | TRBV19 | CASSIRNQNTEAFF
TRBJ1-3 | TRBV29-1 | CSALMSSGNTIYF
TRBJ2-1 | TRBV29-1 | CSVDIGNEQFF
TRBJ2-1 | TRBV11-2 | CASSLQRYNEQFF
TRBJ1-5 | TRBV5-6 | CASSLSAGSQPQHF
TRBJ2-2 | TRBV19 | CASSGHNTGELFF
TRBJ2-3 | TRBV5-1 | CASSPYGNTDTQYF
TRBJ2-1 | TRBV3-1 | CASSQAGTRAYNEQFF
TRBJ2-7 | TRBV12-3/TRBV12-4 | CASSFGGDWSYEQYF
TRBJ1-6 | TRBV7-9 | CASSPLGDSPLHF
TRBJ2-3 | TRBV29-1 | CSVDLAGGRVDTQYF
TRBJ1-6 | TRBV2 | CASSWGQYNSPLHF
TRBJ1-5 | TRBV9 | CASSGDVNSNQPQHF
TRBJ2-3 | TRBV20-1 | CSARAGGRTDTQYF
TRBJ2-7 | TRBV10-3 | CAISADGTYEQYF
TRBJ2-5 | TRBV20-1 | CSARDPGQGVGETQYF